This entry describes one T cell receptor beta chain. Its antigen is unidentified. MiXCR, run by TCRdb on the reads, gives a single entry per CDR3 protein. The table has roughly 350,000 distinct CDR3 sequences, about a third seen once; the top ten hold roughly 13%. These data originate in a study of T cell repertoires in cytomegalovirus infection. At the level of the study: The study used recently identified HLA-C-restricted and well-studied HLA-B-restricted CMV epitopes. Study results and limitations: The cumulative frequency of public TCR beta families identified carriers of CMV plus the relevant HLA.

V was trimmed by 0 bases and J by 4 bases, leaving 10 bases between them. CDR3 length equals 16 residues. Germline CDR1 and CDR2: LGHDT and YNNKEL (reference sequence). This material consisted of cultured PBMCs, taken from culture after CMV antigen stimulation. The origin of this receptor is a human donor in good health (CMV status not recorded). Some clones in this sample may be carry-over from other donors' samples. The gene calls are TRBV3-1 and TRBJ2-6, with D uncertain. CDR3: CASSQDLWAGANVLTF. DNA of the CDR3: TGTGCCAGCAGCCAAGATCTTTGGGCCGGGGCCAACGTCCTGACTTTC.